This TCR beta chain was obtained from a study of OX40 agonist ivuxolimab in advanced cancers. This CDR3 has 13 residues. The germline V gene has CDR1 MNHNS and CDR2 SASEGT. Trimming shortened V by 6 bases and J by 8 bases, and 14 bases separated the two germline ends. Enrollment shut out patients with autoimmune disease history or systemic immunosuppression. Assay: immunoSEQ multiplex PCR; the TCRdb copy retains only in-frame clones and omits some. The table includes about 49,000 clones, 79% detected once. The source was CD4+ or CD8+ T cells sorted from blood, collected in a trial of the OX40 agonist ivuxolimab. This TCR derives from an adult with an advanced solid tumor such as melanoma, head and neck, liver or kidney cancer. The chain employs TRBV6-1 and TRBJ2-1; no clear D gene. The CDR3 DNA reads as TGTGCCAGCAGCGATGTCCTTAGGGATGAGCAGTTCTTC. Translation: CASSDVLRDEQFF.